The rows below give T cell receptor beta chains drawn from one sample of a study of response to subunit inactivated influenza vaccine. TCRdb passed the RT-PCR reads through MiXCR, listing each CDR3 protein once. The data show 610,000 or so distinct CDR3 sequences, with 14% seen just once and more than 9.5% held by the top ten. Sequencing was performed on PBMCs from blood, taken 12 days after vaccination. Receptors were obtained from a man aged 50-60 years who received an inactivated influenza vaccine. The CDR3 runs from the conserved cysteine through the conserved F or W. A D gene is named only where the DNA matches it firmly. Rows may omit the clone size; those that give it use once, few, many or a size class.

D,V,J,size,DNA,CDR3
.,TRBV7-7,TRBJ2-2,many,TGTGCCAGCAGCTATGGGCCAATTACCACCGGGGAGCTGTTTTTT,CASSYGPITTGELFF
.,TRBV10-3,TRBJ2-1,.,TGTGCCACCCGAGGTGGAGTGGACAATGAGCAGTTCTTC,CATRGGVDNEQFF
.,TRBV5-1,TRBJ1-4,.,TGCGCCAGCAGCACAGTCCAGGGCTCGGAAAAACTGTTTTTT,CASSTVQGSEKLFF
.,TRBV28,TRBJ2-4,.,TGTGCCAGCAGTTTTTCATTCTTGGCCAAAAACATTCAGTACTTC,CASSFSFLAKNIQYF
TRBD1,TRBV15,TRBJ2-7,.,TGTGCCACCAGCAGAGATCTACTCCGGGACAGGGACTACGAGCAGTACTTC,CATSRDLLRDRDYEQYF
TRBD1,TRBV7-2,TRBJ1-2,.,TGTGCCAGCAGCATGGGACAGGGGTATGGCTACACCTTC,CASSMGQGYGYTF
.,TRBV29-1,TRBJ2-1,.,TGCAGCGTTGAGCCAGGGGTATATGAGCAGTTCTTC,CSVEPGVYEQFF
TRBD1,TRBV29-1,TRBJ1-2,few,TGCAGCGTTGATTGGGACAGGGTGAATGGCTACACCTTC,CSVDWDRVNGYTF
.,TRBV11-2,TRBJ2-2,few,TGTGCCAGCAGCTTAGAAACATACGTCGGGGAGCTGTTTTTT,CASSLETYVGELFF
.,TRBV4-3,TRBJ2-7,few,TGCGCCAGCAGCCTCCAGGGGGGAGGGGGCGAGCCCTACGAGCAGTACTTC,CASSLQGGGGEPYEQYF
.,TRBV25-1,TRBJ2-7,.,TGTGCCAGCAGTGAGCGGAACTCCTACGAGCAGTACTTC,CASSERNSYEQYF
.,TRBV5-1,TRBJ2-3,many,TGCGCCAGCAGCTCCTCTAGCACAGATACGCAGTATTTT,CASSSSSTDTQYF
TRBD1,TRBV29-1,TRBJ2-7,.,TGCAGCGTTGCCGACAGGGGCTCCAGCTCCTACGAGCAGTACTTC,CSVADRGSSSYEQYF
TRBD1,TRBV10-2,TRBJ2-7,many,TGCGCCAGCAGTGAAGGGACAGCCGTTTACGAGCAGTACTTC,CASSEGTAVYEQYF